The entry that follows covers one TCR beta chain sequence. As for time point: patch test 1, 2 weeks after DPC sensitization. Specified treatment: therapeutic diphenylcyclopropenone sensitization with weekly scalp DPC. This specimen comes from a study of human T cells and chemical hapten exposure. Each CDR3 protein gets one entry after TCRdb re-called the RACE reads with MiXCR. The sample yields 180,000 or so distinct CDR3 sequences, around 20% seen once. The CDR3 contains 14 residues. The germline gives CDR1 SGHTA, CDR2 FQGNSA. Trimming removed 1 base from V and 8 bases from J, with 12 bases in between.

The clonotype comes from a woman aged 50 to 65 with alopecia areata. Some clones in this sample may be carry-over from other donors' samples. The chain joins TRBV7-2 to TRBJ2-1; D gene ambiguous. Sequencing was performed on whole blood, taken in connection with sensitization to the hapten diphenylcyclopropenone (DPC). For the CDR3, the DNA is TGTGCCAGCAGCTTAGTGTTTTTGTCCGATGAGCAGTTCTTC. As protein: CASSLVFLSDEQFF. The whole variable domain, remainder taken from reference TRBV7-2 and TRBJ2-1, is GAGVSQSPSNKVTEKGKDVELRCDPISGHTALYWYRQSLGQGLEFLIYFQGNSAPDKSGLPSDRFSAERTGGSVSTLTIQRTQQEDSAVYLCASSLVFLSDEQFFGPGTRLTVL.